Listed below are T cell receptor beta chains from one sample, sequenced in a study of a mutant IDH1 vaccine in newly diagnosed glioma. These receptors have no identified antigens. Only in-frame clones appear in the TCRdb table, and some are missing; sequencing was by immunoSEQ multiplex PCR. The data show 38,000 or so clones, 90% to 95% seen once. The sample was PBMCs, taken from a glioma patient whose treatment included an IDH1 peptide vaccine. The receptor source for this set is a man aged 50-60 years with glioma. Each CDR3 is given with its conserved first and last residue. A D gene is named only where the DNA matches it firmly. For some rows the clone size is stated as once, few or many, or as a class when expanded; others skip it.

D: TRBD1
size: .
J: TRBJ1-2
V: TRBV5-8
DNA: TGTGCCAGCAGCCCAACGTCTTGGACAGGGTCGGATGGCTACACCTTC
CDR3: CASSPTSWTGSDGYTF

D: .
size: .
J: TRBJ1-4
V: TRBV7-2
DNA: TGTGCCAGCAGCTTGGCCAGCCCCAATGAAAAACTGTTTTTT
CDR3: CASSLASPNEKLFF

D: .
size: .
J: TRBJ1-4
V: TRBV28
DNA: TGTGCCAGCAGCGTTACAGGGCGGGCTAATGAAAAACTGTTTTTT
CDR3: CASSVTGRANEKLFF

D: TRBD2
size: .
J: TRBJ2-7
V: TRBV5-1
DNA: TGCGCCAGCAGCTTGGTCGGGACTAGCGTAGGGAACGAGCAGTACTTC
CDR3: CASSLVGTSVGNEQYF

D: .
size: .
J: TRBJ1-2
V: TRBV20-1
DNA: TGCAGTGCTAGAGACCCCTATGGCTACACCTTC
CDR3: CSARDPYGYTF

D: .
size: .
J: TRBJ1-1
V: TRBV29-1
DNA: TGCAGCGTTGACCCCAGCACCGGTAGGAACACTGAAGCTTTCTTT
CDR3: CSVDPSTGRNTEAFF

D: .
size: once
J: TRBJ1-2
V: TRBV27
DNA: TGTGCCAGCAGTTTAAACAGGCCCCAAAGGGCTAACTATGGCTACACCTTC
CDR3: CASSLNRPQRANYGYTF

D: .
size: .
J: TRBJ2-1
V: TRBV6-5
DNA: TGTGCCAGCAGTTACTCTCTAGTGGGGGATGAGCAGTTCTTC
CDR3: CASSYSLVGDEQFF

D: .
size: .
J: TRBJ2-7
V: TRBV18
DNA: TGTGCCAGCTCTCCGGGATTCAACGAGCAGTACTTC
CDR3: CASSPGFNEQYF

D: .
size: .
J: TRBJ1-3
V: TRBV6-6
DNA: TGTGCCAGCAGTTATAGTGGAAACACCATATATTTT
CDR3: CASSYSGNTIYF

D: .
size: .
J: TRBJ2-3
V: TRBV5-6
DNA: TGTGCCAGCAGCTTGGTGGGTCCGGCAGATACGCAGTATTTT
CDR3: CASSLVGPADTQYF

D: TRBD1
size: .
J: TRBJ2-2
V: TRBV19
DNA: TGTGCCAGTAGATGGGGACAGGGGACGAACACCGGGGAGCTGTTTTTT
CDR3: CASRWGQGTNTGELFF

D: .
size: .
J: TRBJ1-1
V: TRBV25-1
DNA: TGTGCCAGCAGTGACCACAGGGTGAACACTGAAGCTTTCTTT
CDR3: CASSDHRVNTEAFF

D: .
size: .
J: TRBJ2-2
V: TRBV7-2
DNA: TGTGCCAGCAGCTTAGCAGGAAACACCGGGGAGCTGTTTTTT
CDR3: CASSLAGNTGELFF

D: TRBD1
size: .
J: TRBJ1-1
V: TRBV18
DNA: TGTGCCAGCTCACCAAACACAGGGGGCACTGAAGCTTTCTTT
CDR3: CASSPNTGGTEAFF

D: .
size: once
J: TRBJ1-5
V: TRBV7-2
DNA: TGTGCCAGCAGCATTGACGGGGTAAATCAGCCCCAGCATTTT
CDR3: CASSIDGVNQPQHF

D: .
size: .
J: TRBJ1-1
V: TRBV9
DNA: TGTGCCAGCAGCGTACAGGGAGCCAACACTGAAGCTTTCTTT
CDR3: CASSVQGANTEAFF

D: TRBD1
size: .
J: TRBJ1-5
V: TRBV19
DNA: TGTGCCAGTAGTCCCGGGACAGGGAAGGTTTTGCGACAGCCCCAGCATTTT
CDR3: CASSPGTGKVLRQPQHF

D: .
size: .
J: TRBJ1-5
V: TRBV28
DNA: TGTGCCAGCCCCCTGGGGGGAGGGGTGAAAGGTTCGAATCAGCCCCAGCATTTT
CDR3: CASPLGGGVKGSNQPQHF

D: TRBD2
size: .
J: TRBJ2-7
V: TRBV6-5
DNA: TGTGCCAGCAGTCAACTAGCGGGAGTCTTCGAGCAGTACTTC
CDR3: CASSQLAGVFEQYF

D: TRBD1
size: .
J: TRBJ2-7
V: TRBV19
DNA: TGTGCCAGTAGTACCTCAGACAGGGTCTACGAGCAGTACTTC
CDR3: CASSTSDRVYEQYF

D: .
size: .
J: TRBJ2-5
V: TRBV29-1
DNA: TGCAGCGCATCCGGGGGGACATCGGTGAAGGAGACCCAGTACTTC
CDR3: CSASGGTSVKETQYF

D: TRBD2
size: few
J: TRBJ2-1
V: TRBV7-8
DNA: TGTGCCAGCAGCTTATTAGGCTTTAGGACTAGCGGGAGGTATGAGCAGTTCTTC
CDR3: CASSLLGFRTSGRYEQFF

D: .
size: .
J: TRBJ1-1
V: TRBV6-5
DNA: TGTGCCAGCAGTTACTCGATTCTGAGTGAAGCTTTCTTT
CDR3: CASSYSILSEAFF

D: .
size: .
J: TRBJ1-2
V: TRBV5-1
DNA: TGCGCCAGCAGCTTGTCGAGCTATGGCTACACCTTC
CDR3: CASSLSSYGYTF

D: .
size: .
J: TRBJ2-5
V: TRBV5-1
DNA: TGCGCCAGCAGCTTGGCCGGGTCAGGCGGAGAGACCCAGTACTTC
CDR3: CASSLAGSGGETQYF

D: .
size: .
J: TRBJ1-4
V: TRBV6-5
DNA: TGTGCCAGCAGCCTGACACGACGCGGAGAAAAACTGTTTTTT
CDR3: CASSLTRRGEKLFF

D: .
size: .
J: TRBJ2-7
V: TRBV7-9
DNA: TGTGCCAGCAGCTTAACAGCCTCCGCCTACGAGCAGTACTTC
CDR3: CASSLTASAYEQYF